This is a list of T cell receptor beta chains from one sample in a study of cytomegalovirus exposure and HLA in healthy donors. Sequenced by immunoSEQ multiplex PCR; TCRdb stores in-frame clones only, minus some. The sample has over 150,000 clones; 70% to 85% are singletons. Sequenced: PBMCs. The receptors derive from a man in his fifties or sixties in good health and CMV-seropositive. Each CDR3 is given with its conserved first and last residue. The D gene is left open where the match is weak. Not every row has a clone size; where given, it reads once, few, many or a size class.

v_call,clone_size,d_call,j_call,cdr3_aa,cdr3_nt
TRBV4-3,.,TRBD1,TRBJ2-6,CASSRDSSSGANVLTF,TGCGCCAGCAGCCGGGACAGCTCCTCTGGGGCCAACGTCCTGACTTTC
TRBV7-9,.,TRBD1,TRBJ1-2,CASSQGGQHNYGYTF,TGTGCCAGCAGCCAAGGGGGACAGCATAATTATGGCTACACCTTC
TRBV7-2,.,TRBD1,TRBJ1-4,CASSKIQGAREKLFF,TGTGCCAGCAGCAAAATTCAGGGGGCTAGAGAAAAACTGTTTTTT
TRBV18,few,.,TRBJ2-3,CASSPRPGDTQYF,TGTGCCAGCTCACCTCGCCCAGGAGATACGCAGTATTTT
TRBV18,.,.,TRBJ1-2,CASSPEGHGYTF,TGTGCCAGCTCACCAGAGGGTCATGGCTACACCTTC
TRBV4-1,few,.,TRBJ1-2,CASSQLKRADYGYTF,TGCGCCAGCAGCCAACTCAAGCGGGCCGACTATGGCTACACCTTC
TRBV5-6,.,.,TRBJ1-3,CASSFLMSSGNTIYF,TGTGCCAGCAGCTTCTTGATGAGCTCTGGAAACACCATATATTTT
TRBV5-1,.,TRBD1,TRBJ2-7,CASSSQGEQYF,TGCGCCAGCAGCTCACAGGGGGAGCAGTACTTC
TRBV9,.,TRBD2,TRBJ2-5,CASSPVGLAGGPETQYF,TGTGCCAGCAGCCCGGTGGGACTAGCGGGGGGGCCGGAGACCCAGTACTTC
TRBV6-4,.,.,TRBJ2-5,CASGRIQQTGQKEETQYF,TGTGCCAGCGGGCGCATTCAACAGACAGGACAAAAGGAAGAGACCCAGTACTTC
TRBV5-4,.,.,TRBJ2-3,CASSEKPPDTQYF,TGTGCCAGCAGCGAGAAGCCTCCAGATACGCAGTATTTT
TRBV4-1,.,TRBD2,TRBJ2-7,CASSLSGASYEQYF,TGCGCCAGCAGCCTTAGCGGGGCCTCCTACGAGCAGTACTTC
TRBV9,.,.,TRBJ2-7,CASGGDCRGYEQYF,TGTGCCAGCGGAGGGGACTGCCGGGGGTACGAGCAGTACTTC
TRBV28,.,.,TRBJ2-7,CASSPPGVVYEQHF,TGTGCCAGCAGTCCCCCCGGGGTCGTCTACGAGCAGCACTTC
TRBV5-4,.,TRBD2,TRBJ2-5,CASSLGLAGGSGETQYF,TGTGCCAGCAGCTTGGGGCTAGCGGGGGGGTCTGGGGAGACCCAGTACTTC
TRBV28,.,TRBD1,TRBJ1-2,CASISKTGDGYTF,TGTGCCAGCATCTCAAAGACAGGGGATGGCTACACCTTC
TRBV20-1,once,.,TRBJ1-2,CSGGSNYGYTF,TGCAGCGGGGGTTCTAACTATGGCTACACCTTC